This is a list of T cell receptor beta chains from one sample in a study of cytomegalovirus exposure and HLA in healthy donors. The protocol was immunoSEQ multiplex PCR, while the TCRdb copy is restricted to in-frame clones and leaves out a portion. This table holds fewer than 200,000 clones, 75% found once. Sequenced sample: PBMCs. These receptors all stem from a female donor in good health and CMV-seronegative. Both conserved end residues are part of each CDR3. A D gene is named only where the DNA matches it firmly.

cdr3_aa	cdr3_nt	v_call	j_call	d_call
CASSPDSTLTEAFF	TGTGCCAGCAGCCCAGACAGCACCCTGACTGAAGCTTTCTTT	TRBV9	TRBJ1-1	-
CASRDGQGGTYEQYF	TGTGCCAGCAGGGATGGACAGGGGGGCACCTACGAGCAGTACTTC	TRBV6-6	TRBJ2-7	TRBD1
CASSVVEREGDEQFF	TGTGCCAGCAGCGTAGTTGAGCGGGAGGGGGATGAGCAGTTCTTC	TRBV9	TRBJ2-1	TRBD2
CASDLDFDNEQYF	TGTGCCAGTGACCTGGACTTCGACAACGAGCAGTACTTC	TRBV19	TRBJ2-7	-
CASIPGGRGYNEQFF	TGTGCCAGCATCCCGGGGGGTAGGGGGTACAATGAGCAGTTCTTC	TRBV6-5	TRBJ2-1	-
CASSPGQGVNTEAFF	TGTGCCAGCAGCCCCGGACAGGGGGTGAACACTGAAGCTTTCTTT	TRBV7-6	TRBJ1-1	TRBD1
CSARDGAEQYF	TGCAGTGCTAGAGATGGGGCAGAGCAGTACTTC	TRBV20-1	TRBJ2-7	-
CALGQGRFNEQFF	TGTGCCTTGGGACAGGGAAGATTCAATGAGCAGTTCTTC	TRBV30	TRBJ2-1	TRBD1
CASRTRRADTQYF	TGCGCCAGCAGAACGAGGAGGGCAGATACGCAGTATTTT	TRBV23-1	TRBJ2-3	-
CASSNTGGGVNTEAFF	TGTGCCAGCAGCAATACAGGGGGCGGAGTGAACACTGAAGCTTTCTTT	TRBV27	TRBJ1-1	TRBD1
CASRGSYNSPLHF	TGTGCCAGCCGGGGCTCCTATAATTCACCCCTCCACTTT	TRBV7-6	TRBJ1-6	-
CASSPIAKNIQYF	TGTGCCAGCAGCCCTATAGCCAAAAACATTCAGTACTTC	TRBV5-8	TRBJ2-4	-
CASSPNAGIAYEQYF	TGTGCCAGCAGTCCGAACGCAGGGATCGCCTACGAGCAGTACTTC	TRBV28	TRBJ2-7	-
CASSPSPRGQGGYTF	TGCGCCAGCAGCCCTTCCCCCAGGGGGCAGGGGGGCTACACCTTC	TRBV5-1	TRBJ1-2	TRBD1